This entry concerns a single T cell receptor beta chain. Data came from immunoSEQ multiplex PCR; TCRdb stores just in-frame clones and leaves some out. The sample records around 17,000 clones, approximately 86% being singletons. The entry originates in a study of graft-versus-host responses after intestinal transplantation. The V and J ends lost 5 bases and 7 bases, in that order; junction bases with no gene match: 13. The germline V gene has CDR1 SEHNR and CDR2 FQNEAQ (reference sequence). The CDR3 is 16 residues long. The authors processed graft tissue to release intraepithelial and lamina propria lymphocytes.

This specimen was ileum tissue, taken 17 days after transplant. The TCR comes from a human patient who received an intestinal transplant, so some T cells may come from the graft donor. The J gene is TRBJ1-5, the V gene TRBV7-9; 8 bases match TRBD1. CDR3 residues: CASSPRTGRVEQPQHF. CDR3 in DNA: TGTGCCAGCAGCCCTCGGACAGGGAGGGTGGAGCAGCCCCAGCATTTT.